A single sample gave rise to the 22 T cell receptor beta chains below, sequenced in a study of neoadjuvant anti-PD-1 for oral cavity cancer. Profiling relied on immunoSEQ multiplex PCR, and the TCRdb table lists in-frame clones only, not all of them. The repertoire has about 13,000 clones, over 55% of them found once; the top ten carry approximately 3%. This sample's time point: after neoadjuvant nivolumab, at surgical resection. The specimen was PBMCs, collected after nivolumab (anti-PD-1) treatment. The origin of the receptors is a person aged 40 to 85 with oral cavity squamous cell carcinoma.

V usage is TRBV10-3 and J usage is TRBJ2-5; 7 positions match TRBD2. Losses at the gene ends were 9 bases for V and 3 bases for J; bases not matched to a gene: 7. From germline, CDR1 is ENHRY and CDR2 SYGVKD. CDR3 length: 13 amino acids. CDR3 bases: TGTGCCATAAGGGCGGGAGAGAAAGAGACCCAGTACTTC. Residues: CAIRAGEKETQYF.

V gene TRBV28 combines with J gene TRBJ1-1; TRBD1 might be the D (5 bases). V lost 11 bases, J lost 1 base, and 11 bases lay in between. The CDR3 contains 12 residues. From germline, CDR1 is MDHEN and CDR2 SYDVKM. The CDR3 protein is CAAGQQNTEAFF. In nucleotides, the CDR3 is TGTGCCGCGGGGCAGCAGAACACTGAAGCTTTCTTT.

The rearrangement links TRBV7-9 to TRBJ2-1; weak D call: TRBD2 (5 bases). Germline CDR1 and CDR2: SEHNR and FQNEAQ (reference sequence). V was trimmed by 4 bases and J by 3 bases, leaving 7 bases between them. The CDR3 totals 13 residues. CDR3 residues: CASSSTSYNEQFF. The CDR3 coding sequence is TGTGCCAGCAGCTCCACTAGCTACAATGAGCAGTTCTTC.

This clone was observed a handful of times. This rearrangement joins TRBV28 to TRBJ1-5, with 9 bases fitting TRBD1. The V segment lost 7 bases and the J segment 6 bases; nucleotides outside the gene matches: 10. The CDR3 length is 15 residues. The germline V gene has CDR1 MDHEN and CDR2 SYDVKM. The CDR3 DNA is TGTGCCAGCAAACTCCGGGACAGGGCGAGTCAGCCCCAGCATTTT. Encoded protein: CASKLRDRASQPQHF.

The J gene is TRBJ2-7, the V gene TRBV7-9; D is undetermined. There are 12 residues in the CDR3. Looked up from germline, CDR1 is SEHNR and CDR2 is FQNEAQ (reference sequence). V lost 5 bases and J lost 4, with 9 bases in between. The CDR3: CASSPLSYEQYF. The CDR3 bases are TGTGCCAGCAGCCCTTTAAGTTACGAGCAGTACTTC.

This chain links TRBV6-5 with TRBJ1-2; 8 bases match TRBD1. The CDR3 totals 15 residues. With V trimmed by 5 bases and J by 2 bases, 7 bases remained unmatched. Germline V gene lookup returns CDR1 MNHEY and CDR2 SVGAGI. The CDR3 spells CASSQRTGGNYGYTF. CDR3 coding DNA: TGTGCCAGCAGTCAACGAACAGGGGGGAACTATGGCTACACCTTC.

J is TRBJ2-1 and V is TRBV15; TRBD2 matches at 12 bases. The trim removed 4 bases at V and 7 bases at J, leaving 8 bases unmatched. Germline lookup yields CDR1 LNHNV and CDR2 YYDKDF (reference sequence). The CDR3 spans 16 residues. CDR3 residues: CATSTALAGGQNEQFF. The CDR3 bases are TGTGCCACCAGCACCGCTCTAGCGGGAGGGCAGAATGAGCAGTTCTTC.

This clone was seen only a few times. The chain recombines TRBV27 with TRBJ2-2; D is uncertain. CDR3 length: 14 amino acids. Germline values: CDR1 MNHEY, CDR2 SMNVEV (reference sequence). V was trimmed by 10 bases and J by 4 bases, leaving 16 bases between them. The CDR3, as DNA: TGTGCCACCTTGCCTCTCGGACCCACCGGGGAGCTGTTTTTT. It encodes CATLPLGPTGELFF.

The chain employs TRBV7-8 and TRBJ2-1, with D possibly being TRBD1 (5 bases). Trimming shortened V by 1 base and J by 5 bases, and 9 bases separated the two germline ends. CDR3 length: 14 amino acids. Germline V gene sequence: CDR1 SGHVS, CDR2 FQNEAQ. The CDR3 DNA reads TGTGCCAGCAGCTTAGGCCTACAGGACAATGAGCAGTTCTTC. Protein product: CASSLGLQDNEQFF.

V gene TRBV7-2 combines with J gene TRBJ2-3; 7 positions match TRBD2. This CDR3 spans 17 amino acids. In germline, CDR1 is SGHTA, CDR2 FQGNSA. V shed 0 bases, J shed 5 bases, and the junction held 11 bases outside the gene matches. CDR3 sequence: CASSLAIRGRAVDTQYF. CDR3 nucleotides: TGTGCCAGCAGCTTAGCGATCAGAGGGAGGGCCGTAGATACGCAGTATTTT. The entire variable domain, with the rest obtained from reference TRBV7-2 and TRBJ2-3, is as follows: GAGVSQSPSNKVTEKGKDVELRCDPISGHTALYWYRQSLGQGLEFLIYFQGNSAPDKSGLPSDRFSAERTGGSVSTLTIQRTQQEDSAVYLCASSLAIRGRAVDTQYFGPGTRLTVL.

The chain links TRBV6-6 to TRBJ1-1; TRBD1 might be the D (5 bases). Trimming pared 3 bases from V and 3 bases from J, leaving 11 bases between. The germline CDR1 and CDR2 sequences are MNHNY and SVGAGI (reference sequence). CDR3 length: 14 amino acids. CDR3: CASSYSGGDTEAFF. CDR3 in DNA: TGTGCCAGCAGTTATTCGGGGGGGGACACTGAAGCTTTCTTT.

The V call is TRBV5-1, the J call TRBJ2-5; D is possibly TRBD2 (5 bases). Germline CDR1 reads SGHRS; CDR2 reads YFSETQ. The CDR3 spans 14 residues. V gave up 10 bases and J gave up 0 bases, with 16 bases separating them. CDR3 in amino acids: CAGRSGPDQETQYF. The CDR3 DNA reads TGCGCCGGACGGAGCGGTCCTGACCAAGAGACCCAGTACTTC.

This clone was observed once. The rearrangement uses TRBV11-2 and TRBJ2-3; 8 nucleotides agree with TRBD1. The length of the CDR3 is 14 residues. Trimming at V came to 4 bases and at J to 3 bases, leaving 3 bases not matched to a gene. Germline V gives CDR1 SGHAT, CDR2 FQNNGV. CDR3 region: CASSWGQVTDTQYF. The CDR3 region has the DNA TGTGCCAGCAGCTGGGGACAGGTAACAGATACGCAGTATTTT.

This sequence joins TRBV5-1 and TRBJ2-7, with TRBD1 matching over 9 bases. Per the germline V gene, CDR1 is SGHRS and CDR2 is YFSETQ. The CDR3 is 16 residues long. V dropped 2 bases and J dropped 2; count of bases not matched to a gene: 8. CDR3 region: CASSFSAGTGTYEQYF. The CDR3 region has the DNA TGCGCCAGCAGCTTTTCCGCCGGGACAGGGACCTACGAGCAGTACTTC.

The CDR3 loop is CASSYGREGEQYF. The CDR3 bases are TGTGCCAGCAGTTACGGAAGGGAGGGAGAGCAGTACTTC. The chain uses TRBV6-6 and TRBJ2-7; TRBD2 matches 7 bases. Germline trimming cut 2 bases from V and 7 bases from J; bases unmatched to any gene: 5. The CDR3 totals 13 residues. Germline CDR1 and CDR2: MNHNY and SVGAGI (reference sequence).

The V and J genes are TRBV2 and TRBJ2-1; 9 bases fit TRBD2. Per the germline V gene, CDR1 is SNHLY and CDR2 is FYNNEI. V gave up 1 base and J gave up 11 bases; unmatched junction bases: 6. The CDR3 runs 14 residues. In nucleotides, the CDR3 is TGTGCCAGCAGTGAAGAAGCTAGCGGGAATCAGCAGTTCTTC. It yields the protein CASSEEASGNQQFF.

The CDR3 DNA follows: TGTGCCAGCAGTGAGGTGTCAGGGAGGGCGAACACTGAAGCTTTCTTT. Translated: CASSEVSGRANTEAFF. V is TRBV6-1 and J is TRBJ1-1; TRBD1 might be the D (5 bases). CDR3 size: 16 residues. Germline V CDR1 and CDR2: MNHNS, SASEGT. V shed 3 bases and J shed 1 base, with 15 bases lying between them.

J is TRBJ1-1 and V is TRBV6-1; unclear D gene. The germline V gene encodes CDR1 MNHNS and CDR2 SASEGT. The CDR3 contains 14 residues. Between the trimmed V and J ends, which lost 3 bases and 1 base, there was a span of 9 bases. CDR3: CASSEIGGNTEAFF. CDR3 nucleotides: TGTGCCAGCAGTGAGATAGGAGGGAACACTGAAGCTTTCTTT.

The chain employs TRBV7-3 and TRBJ1-1; TRBD1 agrees at 7 bases. The germline gives CDR1 SGHTA, CDR2 FQGTGA. The CDR3 has 13 amino acids. V trimming: 5 bases; J trimming: 4 bases; junction bases outside the gene matches: 4. The CDR3 DNA follows: TGTGCCAGCAGCCCACAGGGGCCCACTGAAGCTTTCTTT. Its translation: CASSPQGPTEAFF.

The chain links TRBV5-1 to TRBJ2-7, with 7 nucleotides matching TRBD1. Germline trimming cut 4 bases from V and 0 bases from J; bases unmatched to any gene: 4. CDR1 is SGHRS, CDR2 YFSETQ, per germline. The CDR3 consists of 14 residues. The CDR3 loop reads CASSPRGSSYEQYF. CDR3 bases: TGCGCCAGCAGCCCCAGGGGGAGCTCCTACGAGCAGTACTTC.

This chain connects TRBV30 to TRBJ2-5; D not certain. Trimming pared 0 bases from V and 2 bases from J, leaving 13 bases between. Per germline, CDR1 GTSNPN and CDR2 SVGIG (reference sequence). CDR3 length: 15 residues. The CDR3 here is CAWSVISGPQETQYF. CDR3 nucleotides: TGTGCCTGGAGTGTGATCTCGGGCCCACAAGAGACCCAGTACTTC.

J is TRBJ2-7 and V is TRBV27, with 7 bases aligning to TRBD1. This CDR3 is built from 15 residues. CDR1 and CDR2 from the germline V gene are MNHEY and SMNVEV (reference sequence). V trimming: 5 bases; J trimming: 2 bases; junction bases outside the gene matches: 9. The CDR3 sequence: CASSPYPGTAYEQYF. The CDR3 DNA follows: TGTGCCAGCAGTCCGTACCCAGGGACAGCCTACGAGCAGTACTTC.